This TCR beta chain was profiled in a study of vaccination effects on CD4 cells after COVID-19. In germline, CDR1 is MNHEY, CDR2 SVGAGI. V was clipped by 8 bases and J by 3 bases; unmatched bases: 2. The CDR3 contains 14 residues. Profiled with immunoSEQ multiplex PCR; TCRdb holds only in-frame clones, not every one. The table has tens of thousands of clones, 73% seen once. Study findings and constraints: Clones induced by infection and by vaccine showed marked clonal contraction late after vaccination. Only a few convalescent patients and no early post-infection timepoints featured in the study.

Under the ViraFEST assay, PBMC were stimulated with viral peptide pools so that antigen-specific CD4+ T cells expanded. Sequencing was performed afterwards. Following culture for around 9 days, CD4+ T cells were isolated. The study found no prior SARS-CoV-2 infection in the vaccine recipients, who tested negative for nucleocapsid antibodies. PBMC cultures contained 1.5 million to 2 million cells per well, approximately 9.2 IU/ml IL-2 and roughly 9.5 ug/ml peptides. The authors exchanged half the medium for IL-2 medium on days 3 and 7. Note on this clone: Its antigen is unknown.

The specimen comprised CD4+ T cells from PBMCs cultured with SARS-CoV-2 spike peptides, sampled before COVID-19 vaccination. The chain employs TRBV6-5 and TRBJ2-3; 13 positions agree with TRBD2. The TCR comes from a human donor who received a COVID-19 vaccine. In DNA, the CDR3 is TGTGCCAGCGGGACTAGCGGGGATACAGATACGCAGTATTTT. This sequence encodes CASGTSGDTDTQYF.